This T cell receptor (beta chain) was found in a study of early T cells in non-severe SARS-CoV-2 infection. CDR1 is SGHRS, CDR2 YFSETQ, per germline. The CDR3 is made up of 15 amino acids. V was pared by 4 bases and J by 3 bases, with 14 bases between. Individual cDNA molecules were tagged with unique molecular identifiers. TCRdb used MiXCR to reprocess the 5' RACE reads, holding one entry per CDR3 protein. The sample has under 85,000 distinct CDR3 sequences, about 15% seen once. This clonotype was counted at least ten times. The chain employs TRBV5-1 and TRBJ2-1, with D tentatively TRBD2 (6 bases). This specimen was whole blood, taken at baseline. The TCR originated in an adult who was a healthcare worker with PCR-confirmed SARS-CoV-2 infection or an uninfected control (not recorded which). This CDR3 reads CASSGSIADYNEQFF. Written as DNA, the CDR3 is TGCGCCAGCAGCGGGTCGATAGCGGACTACAATGAGCAGTTCTTC.